This T cell receptor (beta chain) was captured by sequencing in a study of blood T cell repertoires in COVID-19. Study-level background: The United States, Italy and Spain provided the acute and convalescent COVID-19 samples.

Sequenced by immunoSEQ multiplex PCR; TCRdb stores in-frame clones only, minus some. The repertoire holds just over 95,000 clones, 90% seen once, with 1.5% to 2% in the top ten. CDR3 length: 14 amino acids. Germline V gives CDR1 LGHNT, CDR2 FRNRAP. Remarks on this clone: The junction and the germline gene differ at one end; a read error may be behind it.

Specimen: peripheral blood. The TCR comes from a man in his fifties or sixties with acute or convalescent COVID-19. The chain combines TRBV12-5 with TRBJ1-3; no clear D gene. Written as DNA, the CDR3 is TGTGCTAGTGGTTTGGTACAGCCAGGAAGCACCATATATTTT. Residues: CASGLVQPGSTIYF.